Given below is one TCR beta chain in context. This entry comes from a study of technical replicates of blood from a handful of donors. Trimming stripped 7 bases from V and 2 bases from J, with 14 bases between. Germline V CDR1 and CDR2: MNHEY, SVGAGI. CDR3 length equals 15 residues. TCRdb keeps only in-frame clones here, not all; method: immunoSEQ multiplex PCR. The data contain approximately 87,000 clones, 85% to 95% of them singletons. This sequence originates from a human donor in good health. The sequenced sample consisted of T cells isolated from PBMCs. The chain has TRBV6-5 and TRBJ2-2; a possible D gene is TRBD1 (5 bases). The CDR3 nucleotides are TGTGCCAGCACTAAGGGCAGGGTCAACACCGGGGAGCTGTTTTTT. This encodes CASTKGRVNTGELFF.